The T cell receptor beta chain described here comes from a study of cytomegalovirus exposure and HLA in healthy donors. PCR was performed using 60 Vbeta and 13 Jbeta primers. Using immunoSEQ multiplex PCR, the repertoire was profiled, and TCRdb retains in-frame clones only, with some absent. The table lists about 94,000 clones, roughly 79% of them singletons, with 3% to 4% in the top ten. Study-level points and caveats: Previous analysis showed most TCR beta V segments were productive about 87% or about 30% of the time. In a later analysis, a missense DCLRE1C variant was linked to TCR beta V- and J-gene trimming. Reportedly, HLA-A and HLA-B alleles of most subjects were accurately predicted from TCR beta.

Whereas donors were nominally healthy upon sampling, unrecorded immune exposures were probable. Turning to this clone: The antigen is undetermined.

This clonotype was obtained from a woman in her thirties or forties in good health and CMV-seronegative. The specimen sequenced was PBMCs.

The CDR3 DNA sequence: TGTGCCAGCTCACCACCGCCCGGGAACACCGGGGAGCTGTTTTTT. This codes for CASSPPPGNTGELFF. The chain recombines TRBV18 with TRBJ2-2; D is unclear. The CDR3 is made up of 15 amino acids. The V end lost 0 bases, the J end lost 1 base, and 6 bases lay between the germline ends. Germline V gene lookup returns CDR1 KGHSH and CDR2 LQKENI.